This TCR beta chain was found in a study of blood T cell repertoires in COVID-19. Study-wide context: Acute-phase and convalescent COVID-19 samples originated in the United States, Italy and Spain. Sources were T cells, B-cell-depleted T cells, or PBMCs; the material itself was cDNA or gDNA.

Authors' data handling: Cell counts per sample came from amplifying reference gene primers. Assay: immunoSEQ multiplex PCR; the TCRdb copy retains only in-frame clones and omits some. That table is the source of V, J and clone size, and D and trimming were worked out from the DNA. Of about 150,000 clones listed, 85% are singletons. Seattle cases were enrolled at active infection and followed longitudinally. V was trimmed by 4 bases and J by 6 bases, leaving 10 bases between them. There are 13 residues in the CDR3. The germline V gene has CDR1 LGHDT and CDR2 YNNKEL (reference sequence). The receptor was derived from a woman in her fifties or sixties with COVID-19, enrolled during active disease. Sequenced material: peripheral blood. The V call is TRBV3-1 (or the pseudogene TRBV3-2), the J call TRBJ1-5; D might be TRBD1 (6 bases). This CDR3 is CASSLQGSQPQHF. CDR3 DNA sequence: TGTGCCAGCAGCCTCCAGGGGTCTCAGCCCCAGCATTTT.